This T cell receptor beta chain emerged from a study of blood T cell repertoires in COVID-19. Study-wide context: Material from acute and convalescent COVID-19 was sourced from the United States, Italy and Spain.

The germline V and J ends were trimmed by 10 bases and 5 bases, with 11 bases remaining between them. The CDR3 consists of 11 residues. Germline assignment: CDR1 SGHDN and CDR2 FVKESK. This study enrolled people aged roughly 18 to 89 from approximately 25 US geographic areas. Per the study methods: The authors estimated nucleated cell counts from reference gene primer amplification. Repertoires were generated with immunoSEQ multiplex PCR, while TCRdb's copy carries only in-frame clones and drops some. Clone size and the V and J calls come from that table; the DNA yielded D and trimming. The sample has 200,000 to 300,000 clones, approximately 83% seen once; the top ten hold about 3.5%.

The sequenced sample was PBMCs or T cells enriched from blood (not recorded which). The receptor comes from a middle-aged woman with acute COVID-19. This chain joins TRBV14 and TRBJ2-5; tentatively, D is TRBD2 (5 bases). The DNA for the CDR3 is TGTGCCACTGAGGGTTTCGAGACCCAGTACTTC. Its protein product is CATEGFETQYF.